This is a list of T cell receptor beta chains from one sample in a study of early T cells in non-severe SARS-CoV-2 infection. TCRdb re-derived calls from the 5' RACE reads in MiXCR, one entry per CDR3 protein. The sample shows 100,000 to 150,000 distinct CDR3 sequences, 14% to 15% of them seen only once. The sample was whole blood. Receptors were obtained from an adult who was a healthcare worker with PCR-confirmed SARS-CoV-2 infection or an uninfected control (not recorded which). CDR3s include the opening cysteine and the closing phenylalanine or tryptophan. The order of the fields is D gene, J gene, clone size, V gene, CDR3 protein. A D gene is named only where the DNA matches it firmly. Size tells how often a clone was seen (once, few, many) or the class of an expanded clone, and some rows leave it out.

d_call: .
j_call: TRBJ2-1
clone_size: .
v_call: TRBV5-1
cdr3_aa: CASSLGGNNYNEQFF

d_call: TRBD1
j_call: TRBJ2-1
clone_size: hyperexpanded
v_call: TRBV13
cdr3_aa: CASSSSPTGALPYNEQFF

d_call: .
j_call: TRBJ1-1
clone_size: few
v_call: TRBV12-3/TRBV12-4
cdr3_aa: CASRGTGMNTEAFF

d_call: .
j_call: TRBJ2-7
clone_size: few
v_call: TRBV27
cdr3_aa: CASSHRQAYEQYF

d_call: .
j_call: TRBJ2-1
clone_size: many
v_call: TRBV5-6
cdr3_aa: CASSLGQKDEQFF

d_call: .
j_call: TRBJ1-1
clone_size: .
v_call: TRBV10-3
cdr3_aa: CAISESEGTEAFF

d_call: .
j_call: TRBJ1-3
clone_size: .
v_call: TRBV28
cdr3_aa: CASPGDPRGAGNTIYF

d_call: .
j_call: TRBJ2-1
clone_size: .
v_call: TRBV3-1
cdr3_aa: CASSQDISLYSAWGRNEQFF

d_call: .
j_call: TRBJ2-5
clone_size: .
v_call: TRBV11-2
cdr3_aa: CASSRLAAQETQYF

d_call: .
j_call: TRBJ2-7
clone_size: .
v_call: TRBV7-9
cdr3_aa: CASSSSTRSYEQYF

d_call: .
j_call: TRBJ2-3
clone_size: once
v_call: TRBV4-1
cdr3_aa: CASSQLIHTDTQYF

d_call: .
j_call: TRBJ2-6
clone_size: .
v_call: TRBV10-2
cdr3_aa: CASSPGPRKGLNVLTF

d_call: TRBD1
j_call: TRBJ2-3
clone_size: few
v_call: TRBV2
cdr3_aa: CASRTGDTDTQYF

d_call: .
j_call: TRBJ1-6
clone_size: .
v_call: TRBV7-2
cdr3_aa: CACSFYRAPHLHF

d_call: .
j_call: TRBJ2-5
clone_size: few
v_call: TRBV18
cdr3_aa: CASSPPGGETQYF

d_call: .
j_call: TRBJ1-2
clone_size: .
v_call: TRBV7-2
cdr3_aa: CASSLGVQGGYGYTF

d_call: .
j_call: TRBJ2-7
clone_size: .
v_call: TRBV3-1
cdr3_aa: CASSPPPPTYEQYF

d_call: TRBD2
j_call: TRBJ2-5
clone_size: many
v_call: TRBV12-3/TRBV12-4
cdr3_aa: CASTLTSGGPMETQYF

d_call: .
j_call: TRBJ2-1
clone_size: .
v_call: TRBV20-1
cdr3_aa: CSARSRLGRYNEQFF

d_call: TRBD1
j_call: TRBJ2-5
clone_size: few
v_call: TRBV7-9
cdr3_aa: CASSSRTGGGETQYF

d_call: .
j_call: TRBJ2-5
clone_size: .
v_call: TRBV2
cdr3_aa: CASSEGGQETQYF

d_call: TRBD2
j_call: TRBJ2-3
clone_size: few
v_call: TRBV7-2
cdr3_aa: CASSRTSGGGSDTQYF

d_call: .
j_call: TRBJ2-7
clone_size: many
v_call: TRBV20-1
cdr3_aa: CSASRTAEQYF

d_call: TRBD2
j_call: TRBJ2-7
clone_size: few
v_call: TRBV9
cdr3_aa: CASNPGTSLYEQYF

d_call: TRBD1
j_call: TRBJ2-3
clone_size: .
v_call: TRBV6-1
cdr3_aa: CASSGGQVVDTQYF

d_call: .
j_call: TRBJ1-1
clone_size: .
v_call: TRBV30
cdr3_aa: CAWSVKPNTEAFF

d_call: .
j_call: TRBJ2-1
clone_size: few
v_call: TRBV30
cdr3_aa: CAWSPGTHNEQFF

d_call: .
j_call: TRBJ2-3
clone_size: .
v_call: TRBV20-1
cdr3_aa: CSAPLSSTDTQYF

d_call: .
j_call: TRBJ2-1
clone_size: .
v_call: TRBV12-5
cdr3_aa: CASGLSTSLASSYNEQFF

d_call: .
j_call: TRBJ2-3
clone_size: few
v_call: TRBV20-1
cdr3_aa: CSARVANTDTQYF

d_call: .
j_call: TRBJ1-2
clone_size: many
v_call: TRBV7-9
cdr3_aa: CASSFDLAVNYGYTF

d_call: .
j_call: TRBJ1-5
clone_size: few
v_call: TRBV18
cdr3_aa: CASSPDINQPQHF

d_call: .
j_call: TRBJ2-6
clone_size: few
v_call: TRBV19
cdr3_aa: CASSSRRDPGANVLTF

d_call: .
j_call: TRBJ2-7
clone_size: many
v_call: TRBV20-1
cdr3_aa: CSARDPRGASSEQYF

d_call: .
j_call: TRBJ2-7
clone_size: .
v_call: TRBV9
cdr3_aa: CASSVAARGNEQYF

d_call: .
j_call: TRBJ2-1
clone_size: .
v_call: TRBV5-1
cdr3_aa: CASSSGRETDSYNEQFF

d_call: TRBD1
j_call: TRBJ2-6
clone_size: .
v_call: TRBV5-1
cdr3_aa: CASSAGTANSGANVLTF

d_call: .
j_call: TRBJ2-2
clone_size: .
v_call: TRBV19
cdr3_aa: CASSAPGASTTGELFF

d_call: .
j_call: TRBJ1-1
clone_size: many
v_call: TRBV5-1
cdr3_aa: CASSLSDTEAFF

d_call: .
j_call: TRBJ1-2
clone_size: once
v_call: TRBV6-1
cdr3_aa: CASEGPGYGYTF

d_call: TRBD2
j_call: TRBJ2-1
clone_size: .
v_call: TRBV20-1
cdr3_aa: CSALRGGINEQFF

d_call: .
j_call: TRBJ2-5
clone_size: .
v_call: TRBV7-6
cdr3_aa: CASSLASETQYF

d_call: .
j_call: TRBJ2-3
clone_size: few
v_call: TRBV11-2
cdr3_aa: CASSSVGDTQYF

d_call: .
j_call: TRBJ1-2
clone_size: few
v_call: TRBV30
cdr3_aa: CAWSLYQGYGYTF

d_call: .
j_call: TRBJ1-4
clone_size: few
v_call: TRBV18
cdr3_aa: CASSQGSANEKLFF

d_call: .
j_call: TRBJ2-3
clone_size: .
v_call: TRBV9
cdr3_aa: CASSERGPAGRTDTQYF

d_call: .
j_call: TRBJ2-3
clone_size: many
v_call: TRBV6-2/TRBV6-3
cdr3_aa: CASNKDTQYF

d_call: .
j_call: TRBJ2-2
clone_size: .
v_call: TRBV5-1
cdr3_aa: CASSLMDVNTGELFF

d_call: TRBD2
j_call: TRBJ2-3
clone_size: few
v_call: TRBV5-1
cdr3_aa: CASSLPRTTNLLAGSTDTQYF

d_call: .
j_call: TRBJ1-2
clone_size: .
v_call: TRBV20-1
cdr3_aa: CSARVGINYGYTF

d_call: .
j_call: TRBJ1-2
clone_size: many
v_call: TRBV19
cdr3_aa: CASSRPNYGYTF